A single sample is the source of the 4 T cell receptor beta chains below, sequenced in a study of blood T cell repertoires in COVID-19. Data came from immunoSEQ multiplex PCR; TCRdb stores just in-frame clones and leaves some out. The sample shows over 25,000 clones, 85% of them seen only once. The specimen was peripheral blood. These TCRs come from a woman aged 55-69 years with active COVID-19.

This clone occurred a few times. The chain employs TRBV2 and TRBJ2-5; 9 nucleotides line up with TRBD1. The CDR3 contains 17 residues. After removal of 7 bases from V and 2 bases from J, the junction contained 14 bases not matched to a gene. Germline V gene sequence: CDR1 SNHLY, CDR2 FYNNEI. The CDR3 bases are TGTGCCAGCACTTTCCTGAAGGACAGGGGTGGGCAAGAGACCCAGTACTTC. It is translated as CASTFLKDRGGQETQYF. Looking up the rest from reference TRBV2 and TRBJ2-5 gives the full variable domain: EPEVTQTPSHQVTQMGQEVILRCVPISNHLYFYWYRQILGQKVEFLVSFYNNEISEKSEIFDDQFSVERPDGSNFTLKIRSTKLEDSAMYFCASTFLKDRGGQETQYFGPGTRLLVL.

The CDR3 DNA sequence: TGTGCCAGCAGCTCCCGACAGGGACCCCCCCAGCCCCAGCATTTT. Translating gives CASSSRQGPPQPQHF. The chain links TRBV28 to TRBJ1-5, with 7 nucleotides matching TRBD1. V lost 6 bases and J lost 7; bases outside the gene matches: 12. The CDR3 runs to 15 residues. Germline loops: CDR1 MDHEN, CDR2 SYDVKM.

The rearrangement links TRBV19 to TRBJ2-3, with a tentative D call TRBD1 (6 bases). Trimming shortened V by 3 bases and J by 5 bases, and 12 bases separated the two germline ends. The germline V gene has CDR1 LNHDA and CDR2 SQIVND (reference sequence). This CDR3 has 14 residues. The CDR3 bases are TGTGCCAGTAGTATGGACAGACTCGAAGATACGCAGTATTTT. This gives the protein CASSMDRLEDTQYF.

This chain uses TRBV9 with TRBJ1-6; TRBD1 matches 8 bases. Unmatched junction bases numbered 2, after V lost 2 bases and J lost 7 bases. Germline V lookup: CDR1 SGDLS, CDR2 YYNGEE. The CDR3 is made up of 14 amino acids. CDR3: CASSVGQENSPLHF. The CDR3 DNA reads TGTGCCAGCAGCGTGGGACAGGAGAATTCACCCCTCCACTTT. The variable domain in full, with the rest retrieved from reference TRBV9 and TRBJ1-6, is DSGVTQTPKHLITATGQRVTLRCSPRSGDLSVYWYQQSLDQGLQFLIQYYNGEERAKGNILERFSAQQFPDLHSELNLSSLELGDSALYFCASSVGQENSPLHFGNGTRLTVT.